A single sample is the source of the 25 T cell receptor beta chains below, sequenced in a study of OX40 agonist ivuxolimab in advanced cancers. Clones were sequenced by immunoSEQ multiplex PCR, and TCRdb holds only the in-frame ones, with some missing. Of about 78,000 clones detected, roughly nine tenths appear once; the ten largest clones hold under 3.5%. The material sequenced was CD4+ or CD8+ T cells sorted from blood, taken in a trial of the OX40 agonist ivuxolimab. All receptors come from an adult with an advanced solid tumor such as melanoma, head and neck, liver or kidney cancer.

This chain joins TRBV18 and TRBJ2-1; D ambiguous. This CDR3 region has 12 residues. CDR1 KGHSH and CDR2 LQKENI come from the germline V gene. V gave up 4 bases and J gave up 5 bases, with 6 bases separating them. This CDR3 is CASSQGNNEQFF. The CDR3 nucleotides are TGTGCCAGCTCACAGGGAAACAATGAGCAGTTCTTC.

This chain joins TRBV7-9 and TRBJ1-6; a weak D match, TRBD1 (5 bases). The CDR3 consists of 15 residues. V lost 7 bases, J lost 5 bases, and 15 bases lay in between. Germline V lookup: CDR1 SEHNR, CDR2 FQNEAQ (reference sequence). The CDR3 is CASTPGAADNSPLHF. CDR3 nucleotide sequence: TGTGCCAGCACCCCCGGGGCGGCAGATAATTCACCCCTCCACTTT.

The chain joins TRBV9 to TRBJ1-1; 10 bases fit TRBD1. V gave up 2 bases and J gave up 4 bases; unmatched junction bases: 2. The CDR3 runs 14 residues. CDR1 is SGDLS and CDR2 is YYNGEE in the germline V gene. The CDR3 nucleotides are TGTGCCAGCAGCGTCCGGACAGGGGGCACTGAAGCTTTCTTT. This sequence encodes CASSVRTGGTEAFF.

The chain combines TRBV30 with TRBJ2-3; D is perhaps TRBD1 (6 bases). Germline V CDR1 and CDR2: GTSNPN, SVGIG (reference sequence). This CDR3 region has 15 residues. Between the trimmed V and J ends, which lost 4 bases and 5 bases, there was a span of 19 bases. CDR3 nucleotide sequence: TGTGCCTGGAAGACAGGAGAGGTCTTTCAAGATACGCAGTATTTT. Its protein product is CAWKTGEVFQDTQYF.

This clone was recorded once. The chain has TRBV4-1 and TRBJ2-7, with 7 bases lining up with TRBD1. The CDR3 spans 14 residues. Germline CDR1 reads MGHRA; CDR2 reads YSYEKL. The trim removed 1 base at V and 5 bases at J, leaving 5 bases unmatched. The DNA of the CDR3 is TGCGCCAGCAGCCAAGTCACAGGGGATAACGAGCAGTACTTC. Amino acid sequence: CASSQVTGDNEQYF.

J is TRBJ2-3 and V is TRBV15, with D perhaps being TRBD1 or TRBD2 (5 bases each). Germline-derived CDR1 and CDR2 are LNHNV and YYDKDF (reference sequence). This CDR3 has 14 amino acids. The germline V and J ends were trimmed by 1 base and 0 bases, with 5 bases remaining between them. CDR3 protein: CATSRGGSTDTQYF. Here the CDR3 DNA reads TGTGCCACCAGCAGAGGGGGGAGCACAGATACGCAGTATTTT.

This chain uses TRBV19 with TRBJ2-7; no clear D gene. The CDR3 totals 12 residues. CDR1 and CDR2 from the germline V gene are LNHDA and SQIVND (reference sequence). V lost 4 bases and J lost 5, with 9 bases in between. CDR3: CASSTKMDEQYF. In DNA form, the CDR3 reads TGTGCCAGTAGTACTAAGATGGACGAGCAGTACTTC.

This clone turned up a few times. This chain connects TRBV30 to TRBJ2-3, with TRBD1 as a possible D gene (5 bases). Deletions cut 4 bases from V and 1 base from J, with 9 bases between. CDR1 and CDR2 from the germline V gene are GTSNPN and SVGIG (reference sequence). This CDR3 comprises 13 residues. CDR3 bases: TGTGCCTGGAACCTCAGGGGCACAGATACGCAGTATTTT. This gives the protein CAWNLRGTDTQYF. Using reference TRBV30 and TRBJ2-3 for the parts outside the CDR3, the full variable domain is SQTIHQWPATLVQPVGSPLSLECTVEGTSNPNLYWYRQAAGRGLQLLFYSVGIGQISSEVPQNLSASRPQDRQFILSSKKLLLSDSGFYLCAWNLRGTDTQYFGPGTRLTVL.

This chain uses TRBV5-1 with TRBJ1-4, with TRBD1 identical over 8 bases. This CDR3 is 16 amino acids long. The trim removed 3 bases at V and 7 bases at J, leaving 11 bases unmatched. The germline V gene encodes CDR1 SGHRS and CDR2 YFSETQ. DNA for the CDR3: TGCGCCAGCAGCTCTGACAGGGGCCGAGATCTTGAAAAACTGTTTTTT. Protein: CASSSDRGRDLEKLFF.

This clone occurred once. The rearrangement uses TRBV11-1 and TRBJ2-1; tentatively, D is TRBD1 or TRBD2 (5 bases each). Germline CDR1 SGHAT, CDR2 FQDESV (reference sequence). Between the trimmed V and J ends, which lost 7 bases and 6 bases, there was a span of 16 bases. The CDR3 spans 14 residues. The CDR3 sequence is CASNMGPNRNEQFF. In DNA form, the CDR3 reads TGTGCCAGCAACATGGGACCGAACCGCAATGAGCAGTTCTTC.

This chain joins TRBV19 and TRBJ1-5; no clear D. CDR1 and CDR2 (germline): LNHDA, SQIVND (reference sequence). CDR3 length: 13 amino acids. Trimming stripped 5 bases from V and 4 bases from J, with 9 bases between. The DNA of the CDR3 is TGTGCCAGTAGTGTAGGCAGGAATCAGCCCCAGCATTTT. Its protein product is CASSVGRNQPQHF.

The chain is built from TRBV7-2 and TRBJ2-3, with TRBD1 matching over 7 bases. Trimming cost V 5 bases and J 6 bases; bases outside gene matches: 11. This CDR3 has 15 amino acids. Germline V gene data show CDR1 as SGHTA and CDR2 as FQGNSA. In nucleotides, the CDR3 is TGTGCCAGCAGCCCACAGGGGTTTGCGGCGGATACGCAGTATTTT. Translating gives CASSPQGFAADTQYF.

This chain joins TRBV10-3 and TRBJ2-1; TRBD2 agrees at 7 bases. The CDR3 extends over 13 amino acids. The trim removed 10 bases at V and 5 bases at J, leaving 8 bases unmatched. CDR1 and CDR2 from the germline V gene are ENHRY and SYGVKD. The CDR3 DNA reads as TGTGCCACCGCGGGGGTCACCAACAATGAGCAGTTCTTC. Its translation: CATAGVTNNEQFF.

This chain connects TRBV5-1 to TRBJ1-2; 7 nucleotides align to TRBD1. Trimming at V came to 4 bases and at J to 8 bases, leaving 8 bases not matched to a gene. The CDR3 sequence is 13 residues long. Per the germline V gene, CDR1 is SGHRS and CDR2 is YFSETQ. The CDR3 sequence is CASSPGTESGYTF. As DNA, the CDR3 is TGCGCCAGCAGCCCCGGGACAGAGTCCGGCTACACCTTC.

The rearrangement joins TRBV4-1 to TRBJ2-7; unclear D gene. From germline, CDR1 is MGHRA and CDR2 YSYEKL. With 0 bases removed from V and 3 bases from J, the gap between germline ends came to 12 bases. The CDR3 is 15 residues long. CDR3 loop: CASSQDPVSSYEQYF. In nucleotides, the CDR3 is TGCGCCAGCAGCCAAGATCCCGTCTCGAGCTACGAGCAGTACTTC.

This clone has only a few counts. This chain joins TRBV6-1 and TRBJ1-5; TRBD1 aligns across 7 bases. J lost 7 bases, V lost 7 bases, and 13 bases had no gene match. The CDR3 runs to 15 residues. Germline CDR1 MNHNS, CDR2 SASEGT. The CDR3 is CASTRGGSLGQPQHF. The CDR3 DNA follows: TGTGCCAGCACCCGAGGGGGCAGTCTCGGGCAGCCCCAGCATTTT.

The gene calls are TRBV28 and TRBJ2-2; tentative D call: TRBD1 (8 bases). V dropped 8 bases and J dropped 6 bases, with 16 bases sitting between them. The CDR3 length is 14 residues. CDR1 is MDHEN and CDR2 is SYDVKM in the germline V gene. CDR3 protein: CASLKRGQAGELFF. The CDR3 nucleotides are TGTGCCAGCCTCAAGCGGGGACAGGCCGGGGAGCTGTTTTTT.

The J gene is TRBJ1-1, the V gene TRBV6-4, with D possibly being TRBD1 (5 bases). This CDR3 is 15 amino acids long. Germline values: CDR1 MRHNA, CDR2 SNTAGT. Trimming cost V 4 bases and J 1 base, with 13 bases left between them. CDR3 sequence (DNA): TGTGCCAGCAGTGGAGGGGATTTGGGGAACACTGAAGCTTTCTTT. Amino acid sequence: CASSGGDLGNTEAFF.

CDR3 residues: CASSPLRPLRNTIYF. The CDR3 coding sequence is TGTGCCAGCAGTCCTTTACGACCCCTCCGGAACACCATATATTTT. The J gene is TRBJ1-3, the V gene TRBV27; D is unresolved. There are 15 residues in the CDR3. Trimming pared 5 bases from V and 7 bases from J, leaving 18 bases between. Germline-derived CDR1 and CDR2 are MNHEY and SMNVEV (reference sequence).

V usage is TRBV27 and J usage is TRBJ1-4; TRBD1 agrees at 7 bases. Germline assignment: CDR1 MNHEY and CDR2 SMNVEV (reference sequence). Unmatched junction bases numbered 11, after V lost 6 bases and J lost 10 bases. This CDR3 has 14 amino acids. The CDR3, as DNA: TGTGCCAGCAGCCCTACAAGGGGGCTGGGAAAACTGTTTTTT. Amino acids: CASSPTRGLGKLFF.

This clone was seen only once. The V call is TRBV5-1, the J call TRBJ1-1; D is ambiguous. CDR1 and CDR2 from the germline V gene are SGHRS and YFSETQ. V was cut by 3 bases and J by 5 bases, with 17 bases left in between. This CDR3 is 15 amino acids long. The CDR3 spells CASSSSLGGVTEAFF. CDR3 bases: TGCGCCAGCAGCTCCTCGCTCGGCGGGGTGACTGAAGCTTTCTTT.

The chain carries TRBV2 and TRBJ2-7; 7 nucleotides line up with TRBD1. V lost 2 bases, J lost 4 bases, and 5 bases stayed unmatched. Germline V CDR1 and CDR2: SNHLY, FYNNEI. CDR3 length: 14 residues. This CDR3 is CASSEQGVRYEQYF. The CDR3 nucleotides are TGTGCCAGCAGTGAACAGGGGGTCAGGTACGAGCAGTACTTC.

The chain recombines TRBV19 with TRBJ2-7; possibly TRBD2 for D (5 bases). The V gene's germline CDR1 is LNHDA and CDR2 SQIVND (reference sequence). Trimming removed 6 bases at V and 5 bases at J, with 14 bases between. The length of the CDR3 is 13 residues. The CDR3 DNA reads as TGTGCCAGTAGGAACAGCGGTTCACACGAGCAGTACTTC. Its translation: CASRNSGSHEQYF.

A word on this clone: Other DNA sequences of this sample code for an identical CDR3. The chain joins TRBV6-1 to TRBJ1-1; D ambiguous. CDR3 length: 12 residues. The V end lost 3 bases, the J end lost 5 bases, and 7 bases lay between the germline ends. CDR1 and CDR2 (germline): MNHNS, SASEGT. The DNA of the CDR3 is TGTGCCAGCAGTGAGGGGTGGACTGAAGCTTTCTTT. Its protein is CASSEGWTEAFF.

The chain recombines TRBV2 with TRBJ2-7, with D possibly being TRBD2 (6 bases). The length of the CDR3 is 13 residues. The ends were cut back, 2 bases at V and 3 bases at J, with 8 bases in the middle. CDR1 is SNHLY and CDR2 is FYNNEI in the germline V gene. The DNA of the CDR3 is TGTGCCAGCAGTGAACTAGCGTACTACGAGCAGTACTTC. Translated, it gives CASSELAYYEQYF.